Listed here are 20 T cell receptor beta chains from one sample, sequenced in a study of T cells in women clearing cervical HPV infection. Sequencing used immunoSEQ multiplex PCR; TCRdb keeps in-frame clones, though not all of them. The sample table sets out under 35,000 clones. The specimen was blood buffy coat. These receptors were taken from a woman aged 18-70 years with a cervical HPV16 infection that either progressed to CIN3+ or cleared (not recorded which).

Concerning this clone: The read finishes 3 residues shy of the CDR3 end, and the germline J gene is used to complete it. This chain joins TRBV19 and TRBJ1-2, with D possibly TRBD1 on 5 matching bases. The CDR3 length is 18 residues. Looked up from germline, CDR1 is LNHDA and CDR2 is SQIVND (reference sequence). The CDR3 spells CASSIKKPGQVLSYDYTF. The sequenced CDR3 bases are TGTGCCAGTAGTATTAAAAAGCCCGGACAAGTTTTGTCCTACGAC.

Of note for this clone: From the germline J gene comes the end of the CDR3, since the read stops 3 residues before it. This chain connects TRBV19 to TRBJ2-5; D possibly corresponds to TRBD1 (5 bases). The germline gives CDR1 LNHDA, CDR2 SQIVND (reference sequence). Trimming took off 2 bases at V and 1 base at J, with 5 bases between the two ends. The CDR3 contains 13 residues. The chain's CDR3 is CASSIQGQETQYF. The DNA read from the CDR3 is TGTGCCAGTAGTATACAGGGCCAAGAGACC.

A remark on this clone: The read gets to within 3 residues of the CDR3 end, and the germline J gene fills in the rest. The chain joins TRBV20-1 to TRBJ2-7; D unclear. V was pared by 0 bases and J by 3 bases, with 15 bases between. Germline V gene lookup returns CDR1 DFQATT and CDR2 SNEGSKA (reference sequence). The CDR3 totals 15 residues. Incomplete CDR3 DNA: TGCAGTGCTAGAGATCTAGTGACCGTAGACTACGAG. Translated: CSARDLVTVDYE. The full CDR3 sequence reads CSARDLVTVDYEQYF.

Comment on this clone: The read stops 3 residues short of the end of the CDR3; the missing end is completed from the germline J gene. V is TRBV7-2 and J is TRBJ2-1; no reliable D call. Looked up from germline, CDR1 is SGHTA and CDR2 is FQGNSA. Deletions cut 5 bases from V and 9 bases from J, with 17 bases between. This CDR3 has 14 amino acids. The CDR3 here is CASSPSFLQSEQFF. The CDR3 bases that were read are TGTGCCAGCAGCCCCAGTTTCCTTCAGAGTGAG.

For this clone: One end of the junction varies from germline; a read error may be responsible. The read ends 3 residues early relative to the CDR3; the germline J gene fills the gap. This chain joins TRBV7-9 and TRBJ1-2; TRBD1 is a possible D gene (5 bases). The length of the CDR3 is 14 residues. Germline loops: CDR1 SEHNR, CDR2 FQNEAQ (reference sequence). The CDR3 loop reads CASSCDRPFYGYTF. CDR3 bases read: TGTGCCAGCAGCTGCGACAGACCCTTCTATGGG.

Turning to this clone: The DNA ends 3 residues before the CDR3 does, and the rest of the CDR3 is filled in from the germline J gene. V usage is TRBV6-1 and J usage is TRBJ1-2; perhaps TRBD1 as D (5 bases). CDR1 is MNHNS, CDR2 SASEGT, per germline. The CDR3 contains 13 residues. Trimming cost V 1 base and J 6 bases, with 9 bases left between them. The CDR3 loop reads CASSEVGRDGYTF. The part of the CDR3 DNA that was read is TGTGCCAGCAGTGAAGTCGGCAGGGATGGC.

As regards this clone: The DNA ends 3 residues before the CDR3 does, and the rest of the CDR3 is filled in from the germline J gene. The chain couples TRBV11-3 to TRBJ2-2; D remains ambiguous. With 5 bases removed from V and 3 bases from J, the gap between germline ends came to 13 bases. Germline CDR1 reads SGHNT; CDR2 reads YENEEA. CDR3 length equals 15 residues. The DNA read from the CDR3 is TGTGCCAGCAGCCGAACCCGTACTGACACCGGGGAG. Translation: CASSRTRTDTGE. The whole CDR3 protein reads CASSRTRTDTGELFF.

Concerning this clone: The CDR3 goes on 3 residues after the read ends, and that part is filled in from the germline J gene. The chain combines TRBV20-1 with TRBJ2-5; 8 bases fit TRBD1. CDR1 and CDR2 from the germline V gene are DFQATT and SNEGSKA (reference sequence). J was trimmed by 1 base and V by 3 bases; bases with no gene match: 7. The CDR3 covers 15 residues. The part of the CDR3 DNA that was read is TGCAGTGCTAGCAGTTTAACAGGGGGCCAAGAGACC. Protein: CSASSLTGGQET. The complete CDR3 reads CSASSLTGGQETQYF.

On this clone: Sequencing ends 3 residues short of the CDR3 end; the germline J gene provides the rest. This chain uses TRBV19 with TRBJ2-2, with 9 bases identical to TRBD1. V lost 5 bases to trimming and J lost 3 bases; unmatched junction nucleotides: 1. The CDR3 spans 14 residues. Germline V gene sequence: CDR1 LNHDA, CDR2 SQIVND (reference sequence). CDR3 DNA (partial): TGTGCCAGTAGTGGGGACAGGGACACCGGGGAG. Its protein is CASSGDRDTGE. The CDR3 in full is CASSGDRDTGELFF.

In the case of this clone: Read coverage stops 3 residues before the CDR3 terminus; the germline J gene supplies the remainder. The rearrangement joins TRBV28 to TRBJ2-3; 10 bases align to TRBD2. This CDR3 spans 15 amino acids. J was trimmed by 0 bases and V by 8 bases; bases with no gene match: 5. In germline, CDR1 is MDHEN, CDR2 SYDVKM. The DNA read from the CDR3 is TGTGCCAGCGGACCACTAGCGGGAAGCACAGATACG. Its protein product is CASGPLAGSTDT. The entire CDR3 protein is CASGPLAGSTDTQYF.

As concerns this clone: Sequencing ends 3 residues short of the CDR3 end; the germline J gene provides the rest. This sample includes further DNA sequences coding for the same CDR3. J is TRBJ2-7 and V is TRBV5-1; a weak D match, TRBD2 (5 bases). V was cut by 2 bases and J by 6 bases, with 12 bases left in between. The germline V gene encodes CDR1 SGHRS and CDR2 YFSETQ. The CDR3 is 13 amino acids. The sequenced CDR3 bases are TGCGCCAGCAGCTTAAGCGGTCGTGGCGAG. It codes for CASSLSGRGE. The whole CDR3 reads CASSLSGRGEQYF.

Concerning this clone itself: Read sequence stops 3 residues before the CDR3 end, and the germline J gene provides the missing end. The chain employs TRBV6-2 or TRBV6-3 and TRBJ1-1; possibly TRBD1 for D (6 bases). Germline CDR1 and CDR2: MNHEY and SVGEGT. V was clipped by 9 bases and J by 6 bases, with 14 bases between them. CDR3 length: 12 amino acids. The CDR3 here is CASMTGGPEAFF. The CDR3 DNA, read in part, is TGTGCCAGTATGACAGGAGGACCTGAA.

The sequenced CDR3 bases are TGTGCCAGCAGTCCCCGGACAGGGAAAGGTAACTATGGC. It translates to CASSPRTGKGNYG. The full-length CDR3 reads as CASSPRTGKGNYGYTF. The chain links TRBV28 to TRBJ1-2, with 8 bases that match TRBD1. The read stops 3 residues short of the end of the CDR3; the missing end is completed from the germline J gene. CDR1 is MDHEN and CDR2 is SYDVKM in the germline V gene. Trimming took 5 bases from V and 1 from J; bases not matched to a gene: 9. The CDR3 sequence is 16 residues long.

The CDR3 sequence is CASSPEVVSGNGQYF. CDR3 DNA, as far as it was read: TGTGCCAGCTCACCTGAAGTCGTATCAGGGAATGGT. The chain uses TRBV18 and TRBJ2-4; possibly TRBD1 for D (5 bases). Read sequence stops 3 residues before the CDR3 end, and the germline J gene provides the missing end. Germline V lookup: CDR1 KGHSH, CDR2 LQKENI. The CDR3 covers 15 residues.

With regard to this clone: The CDR3 end falls 3 residues outside the read, so it is completed with the germline J gene. This chain uses TRBV5-1 with TRBJ2-2; TRBD1 matches at 10 bases. The CDR3 is 17 residues long. CDR1 is SGHRS, CDR2 YFSETQ, per germline. The CDR3 sequence: CASSSTGGWGSASPLFF. CDR3 DNA, as far as it was read: TGCGCCAGCAGCTCGACAGGGGGCTGGGGCTCGGCTTCACCG.

A note on this clone: The DNA ends 3 residues before the CDR3 does, and the rest of the CDR3 is filled in from the germline J gene. V and J are TRBV28 and TRBJ2-6; D may be TRBD1 (5 bases). The V end was cut by 6 bases, the J end by 4 bases, with 7 bases between. The CDR3 is made up of 13 amino acids. The germline V gene encodes CDR1 MDHEN and CDR2 SYDVKM. The covered CDR3 bases are TGTGCCAGCAGCCGACAGGGGGCCAACGTC. Translating gives CASSRQGANV. The entire CDR3 protein is CASSRQGANVLTF.

Turning to this clone: The read halts 3 residues ahead of the CDR3 end, with the missing end drawn from the germline J gene. This sample also contains other DNA sequences that code for the same CDR3. J is TRBJ2-5 and V is TRBV5-1; TRBD2 might be the D (6 bases). Per the germline V gene, CDR1 is SGHRS and CDR2 is YFSETQ. With 1 base removed from V and 4 bases from J, the gap between germline ends came to 8 bases. The CDR3 spans 13 residues. The part of the CDR3 DNA that was read is TGCGCCAGCAGCTTGCTCGGGGGAGAGACC. It yields the protein CASSLLGGET. The CDR3, in full, reads CASSLLGGETQYF.

Remarks on this clone: Sequencing ends 3 residues short of the CDR3 end; the germline J gene provides the rest. The chain uses TRBV20-1 and TRBJ2-3, with TRBD2 identical over 9 bases. V lost 3 bases to trimming and J lost 5 bases; unmatched junction nucleotides: 9. This CDR3 is 15 amino acids long. CDR1 and CDR2 from the germline V gene are DFQATT and SNEGSKA (reference sequence). The DNA read from the CDR3 is TGCAGTGCTAGGTCGAGGGTAGCGGGGGTAGATACG. Translating gives CSARSRVAGVDT. The complete CDR3 protein is CSARSRVAGVDTQYF.

CDR3 sequence reads: CASSGSRAIHNEQFF. The part of the CDR3 DNA that was read is TGTGCCAGCAGTGGTTCCAGGGCTATCCACAATGAG. The V call is TRBV2, the J call TRBJ2-1, with D perhaps matching TRBD1 (5 bases). From the germline J gene comes the end of the CDR3, since the read stops 3 residues before it. Trimming pared 4 bases from V and 5 bases from J, leaving 15 bases between. Per the germline V gene, CDR1 is SNHLY and CDR2 is FYNNEI. The CDR3 is made up of 15 amino acids.

Of note for this clone: The read finishes 3 residues shy of the CDR3 end, and the germline J gene is used to complete it. The chain recombines TRBV7-3 with TRBJ2-5; 7 bases line up with TRBD1. Trimming cost V 5 bases and J 4 bases; bases outside gene matches: 4. CDR3 length: 13 residues. Germline V lookup: CDR1 SGHTA, CDR2 FQGTGA. The sequenced CDR3 bases are TGTGCCAGCAGCCCACAGGGGAGAGAGACC. Translated, it gives CASSPQGRET. The complete CDR3 reads CASSPQGRETQYF.